The rows below give T cell receptor beta chains drawn from one sample of a study of T cell responses to AZD1222 COVID-19 vaccine. Assay used: immunoSEQ multiplex PCR; TCRdb lists only in-frame clones, some missing. Here the sample spans about 120,000 clones, roughly 93% being singletons. The material was peripheral blood, obtained 28 days after the second AZD1222 dose. These receptors all stem from an adult who received the AZD1222 COVID-19 vaccine. Each CDR3 is given with its conserved first and last residue. A D gene is named only where the DNA matches it firmly. Clone sizes are given selectively: once, few, many, or a class where the clone is expanded.

d_call clone_size j_call v_call cdr3_nt cdr3_aa
NA NA TRBJ1-3 TRBV3-1/TRBV3-2 TGTGCCAGCAGCCAAGCAGCCTCTGGAAACACCATATATTTT CASSQAASGNTIYF
TRBD1 NA TRBJ1-2 TRBV6-5 TGTGCCAGCAGTAGGGGGGGGACAGCCTATGGCTACACCTTC CASSRGGTAYGYTF
TRBD1 once TRBJ2-5 TRBV6-1 TGTGCCAGCAGTGAGTTTGGGACAGTACAAGAGACCCAGTACTTC CASSEFGTVQETQYF
TRBD2 once TRBJ2-7 TRBV24-1 TGTGCCACCAGTGATTTACGACTAGCGGGAGTAAGCGAGCAGTACTTC CATSDLRLAGVSEQYF
NA NA TRBJ1-2 TRBV27 TGTGCCAGCAGTTTCTCAGGGAGCGATGGCTACACCTTC CASSFSGSDGYTF
NA NA TRBJ2-1 TRBV5-5 TGTGCCAGCTTACCCGGGCAAGGGTACAATGAGCAGTTCTTC CASLPGQGYNEQFF
TRBD2 NA TRBJ2-3 TRBV6-5 TGTGCCAGCAGTTACAGTGGCGGGAGGGCCCTAGATACGCAGTATTTT CASSYSGGRALDTQYF
NA NA TRBJ2-7 TRBV30 TGTGCCTGGAGTGAACAGGGGAGGCACGAGCAGTACTTC CAWSEQGRHEQYF
NA once TRBJ2-2 TRBV11-3 TGTGCCAGCAGTCCCCGGGCCACCGGGGAGCTGTTTTTT CASSPRATGELFF
NA NA TRBJ1-1 TRBV7-3 TGTGCCAGCAGTAGGGAGGTAAACACTGAAGCTTTCTTT CASSREVNTEAFF
TRBD2 NA TRBJ2-5 TRBV3-1/TRBV3-2 TGTGCCAGCAGCCAAGAAGTTTTCGGGACTATCCGGGAGACCCAGTACTTC CASSQEVFGTIRETQYF
NA NA TRBJ1-5 TRBV28 TGTGCCAGCAGCAACCCTCCGCCCGGCGGCAATCAGCCCCAGCATTTT CASSNPPPGGNQPQHF
NA NA TRBJ1-2 TRBV5-1 TGCGCCAGCAGCTTGAGTGCAGGGCCTGTAGGCTACACCTTC CASSLSAGPVGYTF
TRBD1 NA TRBJ1-2 TRBV5-5 TGTGCCAGCAGCTTGGCCTCGGACAGGGGGCTCGGCTACACCTTC CASSLASDRGLGYTF
TRBD1 NA TRBJ1-1 TRBV6-1 TGTGCCAGCAGTGAAGCTTTCAGGGGGGCTGAAGCTTTCTTT CASSEAFRGAEAFF
TRBD1 NA TRBJ1-2 TRBV18 TGTGCCAGCTCACCAAATGACAGGGTTTCCCCCGGCTACACCTTC CASSPNDRVSPGYTF
NA NA TRBJ2-7 TRBV19 TGTGCCAGTAGTCCGGGGGACTGGACCTACGAGCAGTACTTC CASSPGDWTYEQYF
NA NA TRBJ1-4 TRBV7-9 TGTGCCAGCAGTCAAACCGCTACAGCGGAAAATGAAAAACTGTTTTTT CASSQTATAENEKLFF
NA NA TRBJ2-2 TRBV19 TGTGCCAGTAGTATATTGGGGGCAGGGGTAACCGGGGAGCTGTTTTTT CASSILGAGVTGELFF
TRBD1 NA TRBJ2-7 TRBV7-2 TGTGCCAGCAGCCCCCCCCCGGACAGGACGGTCTACGAGCAGTACTTC CASSPPPDRTVYEQYF
TRBD1 NA TRBJ1-2 TRBV5-6 TGTGCCAGCAGCTTACAGGGGGACTATGGCTACACCTTC CASSLQGDYGYTF
NA NA TRBJ1-1 TRBV5-1 TGCGCCAGCAGCTTGGAGGGCACTGAAGCTTTCTTT CASSLEGTEAFF
NA NA TRBJ1-5 TRBV28 TGTGCCTGTGGGAGGTATAGCAATCAGCCCCAGCATTTT CACGRYSNQPQHF
NA NA TRBJ2-1 TRBV14 TGTGCCAGCAGCCGACCCACCGCGGGTTACAATGAGCAGTTCTTC CASSRPTAGYNEQFF
TRBD1 NA TRBJ2-1 TRBV6-5 TGTGCCAGCAGTTACGGGACAGGCCAGATCAATGAGCAGTTCTTC CASSYGTGQINEQFF
TRBD2 NA TRBJ2-2 TRBV9 TGTGCCAGCAGCCCGACGGGGACTAGCGGGACCGGGGAGCTGTTTTTT CASSPTGTSGTGELFF
NA NA TRBJ1-4 TRBV19 TGTGCCAGTAGTCCCGGGGTTGGGGAAAAACTGTTTTTT CASSPGVGEKLFF
NA NA TRBJ1-1 TRBV28 TGTGCCAGCAGCCCCCTGGCCTTGCCGAACACTGAAGCTTTCTTT CASSPLALPNTEAFF
TRBD1 NA TRBJ1-2 TRBV6-4 TGTGCCAGCAGCCCAGGGGGAAGCTATGGCTACACCTTC CASSPGGSYGYTF
NA NA TRBJ1-3 TRBV6-5 TGTGCCAGCAGTTACCAGGTTCTCTCTGGAAACACCATATATTTT CASSYQVLSGNTIYF
TRBD1 NA TRBJ1-5 TRBV28 TGTGCCAGCAAACCCCAGGGGGCAGCCTATCAGCCCCAGCATTTT CASKPQGAAYQPQHF
NA NA TRBJ1-6 TRBV18 TGTGCCAGCTCACCTCCTGTCGGGGGTGGTGGTTCACCCCTCCACTTT CASSPPVGGGGSPLHF
NA medium-sized TRBJ1-2 TRBV9 TGTGCCAGCAGCGTGTCCGACCGCAGCGGCTACACCTTC CASSVSDRSGYTF
NA NA TRBJ2-7 TRBV9 TGTGCCAGCAGCGTTGGCAGCTCCTACGAGCAGTACTTC CASSVGSSYEQYF
NA NA TRBJ1-1 TRBV28 TGTGCCAGCAGTCTTAAAGGGGTGCAGGAAGCTTTCTTT CASSLKGVQEAFF
NA NA TRBJ1-2 TRBV30 TGTGCCTGGAGCGGTAGGCATGGCTACACCTTC CAWSGRHGYTF
TRBD1 NA TRBJ1-2 TRBV19 TGTGCCAGTAGTATCGGGGACAGGGTTACCTATGGCTACACCTTC CASSIGDRVTYGYTF
NA NA TRBJ2-3 TRBV19 TGTGCCAGTAGTAGGAGCGGCTTCACAGATACGCAGTATTTT CASSRSGFTDTQYF
TRBD1 NA TRBJ1-6 TRBV5-8 TGTGCCAGCAGCTTTCAACCCGGGACAGACTATAATTCACCCCTCCACTTT CASSFQPGTDYNSPLHF
NA NA TRBJ1-5 TRBV27 TGTGCCAGCAGGCTATACTGGACAGCCAATCAGCCCCAGCATTTT CASRLYWTANQPQHF